A selection of T cell receptor beta chains follows, all from one sample in a study of T cell changes during pregnancy in multiple sclerosis. Profiling relied on immunoSEQ multiplex PCR, and the TCRdb table lists in-frame clones only, not all of them. The sample consists of tens of thousands of clones, approximately 90% of them appearing once. Sample: peripheral blood, taken before pregnancy. The receptor source for this set is a female donor with multiple sclerosis, enrolled in a pregnancy study. The CDR3 runs from the conserved cysteine through the conserved F or W. Each record gives: D gene, J gene, V gene, clone size, CDR3 DNA, CDR3 protein. A D gene is named only where the DNA matches it firmly. Some rows mark clone size as missing; the rest say once, few, many or name a class of expanded clone.

NA | TRBJ1-2 | TRBV30 | once | TGTGCCTGGAACGAGGTTGGATATGGCTACACCTTC | CAWNEVGYGYTF
NA | TRBJ2-3 | TRBV19 | NA | TGTGCCAGTAGTATCCAGGGTGCAGATACGCAGTATTTT | CASSIQGADTQYF
TRBD1 | TRBJ1-4 | TRBV4-1 | NA | TGCGCCAGCAGCCTAATCCTAGACCGGGACAGGAATGAAAAACTGTTTTTT | CASSLILDRDRNEKLFF
NA | TRBJ1-2 | TRBV16 | NA | TGTGCCAGCAGCCCGGGTAGTGGCTACACCTTC | CASSPGSGYTF
TRBD1 | TRBJ1-2 | TRBV10-3 | NA | TGTGCCATCAGTATGACAGGGGAAGGCTACACCTTC | CAISMTGEGYTF
TRBD2 | TRBJ2-1 | TRBV27 | NA | TGTGCCAGCAGTCCCCAACCGTCGACTAGCGGGGGGCACAATGAGCAGTTCTTC | CASSPQPSTSGGHNEQFF
TRBD1 | TRBJ1-5 | TRBV19 | NA | TGTGCCAGTCATCCAGGGGGCGCATGGGGAGGCAATCAGCCCCAGCATTTT | CASHPGGAWGGNQPQHF
TRBD2 | TRBJ2-6 | TRBV30 | NA | TGTGCCTGGAGTGTACCGGGCGGGAGAGTTGGGGCCAACGTCCTGACTTTC | CAWSVPGGRVGANVLTF
NA | TRBJ2-3 | TRBV5-1 | NA | TGCGCCAGCAGCCCGGGCGGGACGCCCATGGATACGCAGTATTTT | CASSPGGTPMDTQYF
NA | TRBJ1-2 | TRBV6-4 | NA | TGTGCCAGTGGGGAGGGCTATGGCTACACCTTC | CASGEGYGYTF
TRBD1 | TRBJ1-3 | TRBV5-1 | NA | TGCGCCAGCAGCACAATTTCGGGACAGAGCTCTGGAAACACCATATATTTT | CASSTISGQSSGNTIYF
NA | TRBJ1-2 | TRBV11-2 | few | TGTGCCAGCAGCTCCCCCCGGTTGGGCAGGAACTATGGCTACACCTTC | CASSSPRLGRNYGYTF
TRBD2 | TRBJ2-1 | TRBV19 | NA | TGTGCCAGTAGTGGGAAGAGGGATCTAGCGGGGTGGGCAGGGGAGCAGTTCTTC | CASSGKRDLAGWAGEQFF
NA | TRBJ1-2 | TRBV5-1 | NA | TGCGCCAGCAGCTTGGACAGCCTCTATGGCTACACCTTC | CASSLDSLYGYTF
NA | TRBJ2-5 | TRBV19 | NA | TGTGCCAGTAGCCGCGACGGGGAGACCCAGTACTTC | CASSRDGETQYF
NA | TRBJ2-3 | TRBV6-6 | NA | TGTGCCAGCACGGAGCTCCCAGATACGCAGTATTTT | CASTELPDTQYF
TRBD1 | TRBJ2-7 | TRBV5-1 | NA | TGCGCCAGCAGCCGAGGGGACAGCCACGAGCAGTACTTC | CASSRGDSHEQYF
TRBD1 | TRBJ1-5 | TRBV28 | NA | TGTGCCAGCAGTTCCCCACAGGGGGCGGGCAATCAGCCCCAGCATTTT | CASSSPQGAGNQPQHF
TRBD1 | TRBJ2-7 | TRBV6-1 | NA | TGTGCCAGCAGGCCCGGGACAGCTCCCTACGAGCAGTACTTC | CASRPGTAPYEQYF
NA | TRBJ1-1 | TRBV19 | NA | TGTGCCACCCCTTTTTGGCACACTGAAGCTTTCTTT | CATPFWHTEAFF
TRBD2 | TRBJ2-5 | TRBV6-6 | NA | TGTGCCAGCAGTCCCCTCGGACTAGCGAATCAAGAGACCCAGTACTTC | CASSPLGLANQETQYF
TRBD2 | TRBJ2-3 | TRBV4-3 | NA | TGCGCCAGCAGCCAAGATAGGCGGGGGGGCACAGATACGCAGTATTTT | CASSQDRRGGTDTQYF
NA | TRBJ1-1 | TRBV25-1 | once | TGTGCCAGCAGGTTGACAGCGAACACTGAAGCTTTCTTT | CASRLTANTEAFF
NA | TRBJ1-2 | TRBV6-5 | NA | TGTGCCAGCAGTACGTCAAAGAGTACGGGCTACACCTTC | CASSTSKSTGYTF
NA | TRBJ2-2 | TRBV5-1 | NA | TGCGCCAGCAGCCGCGAAACCGGGGAGCTGTTTTTT | CASSRETGELFF
NA | TRBJ2-3 | TRBV7-2 | NA | TGTGCCAGCAGCTACTACACAGATACGCAGTATTTT | CASSYYTDTQYF
TRBD1 | TRBJ2-3 | TRBV7-9 | NA | TGTGCCAGCAGCTTACCTCAGGGGGCACCTTTGAGGGTGGTAGATACGCAGTATTTT | CASSLPQGAPLRVVDTQYF
TRBD1 | TRBJ2-7 | TRBV6-6 | NA | TGTGCCACAATACAGGCGGGACAGGGGGCCTACGAGCAGTACTTC | CATIQAGQGAYEQYF
NA | TRBJ1-3 | TRBV7-2 | NA | TGTGCCAGCAGCCAAACACAGCTCGGAAACACCATATATTTT | CASSQTQLGNTIYF
NA | TRBJ1-4 | TRBV7-9 | NA | TGTGCCAGCAGCTCGACCTGGGGGGACGGGGCTAATGAAAAACTGTTTTTT | CASSSTWGDGANEKLFF
NA | TRBJ1-1 | TRBV10-3 | NA | TGTGCCATCAGTGATGAGACGGGGAACACTGAAGCTTTCTTT | CAISDETGNTEAFF
NA | TRBJ1-1 | TRBV19 | few | TGTGCCAGTAGTATAGCTTTGACAGCGAACACTGAAGCTTTCTTT | CASSIALTANTEAFF
NA | TRBJ2-3 | TRBV5-1 | NA | TGCGCCAGCAGCTTGGCCTTGGACAGCGATAGCACAGATACGCAGTATTTT | CASSLALDSDSTDTQYF
TRBD1 | TRBJ1-1 | TRBV7-6 | once | TGTGCCAGCAGCTTAAACGACAGGGGCACTGAAGCTTTCTTT | CASSLNDRGTEAFF
NA | TRBJ2-7 | TRBV7-8 | NA | TGTGCCAGCAGCCTACAATCCAGGGCCTCCGAGCAGTACTTC | CASSLQSRASEQYF
NA | TRBJ2-7 | TRBV19 | NA | TGTGCCAGTGGGATGCGGGACAGCCTTACCTACGAGCAGTACTTC | CASGMRDSLTYEQYF
TRBD1 | TRBJ1-2 | TRBV30 | NA | TGTGCCTGGAACAGGGGTAGAGGCTACACCTTC | CAWNRGRGYTF
TRBD1 | TRBJ1-1 | TRBV5-6 | NA | TGTGCCAGCAGCTTGGACAGGGGTGGTGTAGCTTTCTTT | CASSLDRGGVAFF
NA | TRBJ1-2 | TRBV13 | NA | TGTGCCAGCAGCCGCAGACAGTATGGCTACACCTTC | CASSRRQYGYTF
TRBD2 | TRBJ2-7 | TRBV19 | NA | TGTGCCAGTAGTATGGCAGCGGGGGGCTACGAGCAGTACTTC | CASSMAAGGYEQYF
TRBD1 | TRBJ2-7 | TRBV9 | NA | TGTGCCAGCAGCGTATCCGGGACAGGGGTCGAGCAGTACTTC | CASSVSGTGVEQYF
NA | TRBJ2-7 | TRBV27 | few | TGTGCCAGCAGTCAGTACCCCTCCTACGAGCAGTACTTC | CASSQYPSYEQYF
NA | TRBJ1-5 | TRBV6-5 | NA | TGTGCCAGCAGTTCCGGGGTCGGCAATCAGCCCCAGCATTTT | CASSSGVGNQPQHF
TRBD2 | TRBJ2-3 | TRBV6-1 | NA | TGTGCCAGCAGTGAGAAACGGGGGGCGGGGGGTTCAGATACGCAGTATTTT | CASSEKRGAGGSDTQYF
TRBD2 | TRBJ2-3 | TRBV19 | NA | TGTGCCAGTAGTCCTGGACTAGCGGGGGGGGGCACAGATACGCAGTATTTT | CASSPGLAGGGTDTQYF
NA | TRBJ1-3 | TRBV6-1 | few | TGTGCCAGCAGTGAAGCGGACAGCTCTGGAAACACCATATATTTT | CASSEADSSGNTIYF
TRBD2 | TRBJ2-1 | TRBV5-6 | NA | TGTGCCAGCATCGCACTAGCGGGAGGTTACAATGAGCAGTTCTTC | CASIALAGGYNEQFF
NA | TRBJ1-2 | TRBV5-6 | NA | TGTGCCAGCAGCATACAGGGATATGGCTACACCTTC | CASSIQGYGYTF
NA | TRBJ2-7 | TRBV2 | NA | TGTGCCAGCACCGGCCAGGGACGCGGGGTTTACGAGCAGTACTTC | CASTGQGRGVYEQYF
NA | TRBJ2-7 | TRBV7-8 | NA | TGTGCCAGCAGTTTGACCGGGACTGAGGGCTACGAGCAGTACTTC | CASSLTGTEGYEQYF
NA | TRBJ1-1 | TRBV6-5 | once | TGTGCCAGCAGTTGGATAATGGAGCCGAACACTGAAGCTTTCTTT | CASSWIMEPNTEAFF
NA | TRBJ1-1 | TRBV19 | NA | TGTGCCAGTAGGATAATACAGGGTCGTGGTGAAGCTTTCTTT | CASRIIQGRGEAFF
NA | TRBJ1-2 | TRBV4-3 | NA | TGCGCCAGCAGCCAAGATCTTGTTCCCGAGGGTCTCTATGGCTACACCTTC | CASSQDLVPEGLYGYTF
TRBD1 | TRBJ2-7 | TRBV10-1 | NA | TGCGCCAGCAGTGACGGGACAGGGACTTCCGAGCAGTACTTC | CASSDGTGTSEQYF
TRBD1 | TRBJ1-2 | TRBV4-1 | NA | TGCGCCAGCAGCCGGGACAGGAGCTATGGCTACACCTTC | CASSRDRSYGYTF
NA | TRBJ1-4 | TRBV6-1 | NA | TGTGCCAGCAGTGTCCACAGGGAAACTAATGAAAAACTGTTTTTT | CASSVHRETNEKLFF